These 24 T cell receptor beta chains came from one sample sequenced in a study of cytomegalovirus exposure and HLA in healthy donors. With 60 Vbeta and 13 Jbeta primers, the PCR was carried out. The protocol was immunoSEQ multiplex PCR, while the TCRdb copy is restricted to in-frame clones and leaves out a portion. The sample lists 80,000 to 95,000 clones, more than 60% seen once, with around 6.4% in the top ten. What was sequenced was PBMCs. All receptors derive from a man younger than 35 in good health and CMV-seropositive.

J is TRBJ2-4 and V is TRBV5-1; D might be TRBD2 (6 bases). Trimming stripped 4 bases from V and 1 base from J, with 15 bases between. Looked up from germline, CDR1 is SGHRS and CDR2 is YFSETQ. CDR3 length: 16 amino acids. The CDR3 region has the DNA TGCGCCAGCAGCCCTTGGACGGGGGTGGCCAAAAACATTCAGTACTTC. Its protein is CASSPWTGVAKNIQYF.

V gene TRBV2 combines with J gene TRBJ1-4; 9 bases agree with TRBD1. Germline trimming cut 3 bases from V and 5 bases from J; bases unmatched to any gene: 4. The germline V gene has CDR1 SNHLY and CDR2 FYNNEI. The CDR3 has 15 amino acids. The CDR3 DNA follows: TGTGCCAGCAGTGAGGAGGGACAGGGCAATGAAAAACTGTTTTTT. Translated: CASSEEGQGNEKLFF.

The chain carries TRBV19 and TRBJ1-4; D not certain. Germline CDR1 LNHDA, CDR2 SQIVND (reference sequence). This CDR3 has 11 residues. Trimming removed 11 bases from V and 8 bases from J, with 12 bases in between. CDR3 DNA: TGTGCCCTCGAGGTTGGCGAAAAACTGTTTTTT. This sequence encodes CALEVGEKLFF.

This clone was picked up a small number of times. The chain recombines TRBV29-1 with TRBJ2-1; 8 bases match TRBD2. The CDR3 covers 16 residues. CDR1 and CDR2 from the germline V gene are SQVTM and ANQGSEA. The J segment lost 7 bases and the V segment lost 0 bases, leaving 11 bases of the junction unmatched. The chain's CDR3 is CSVEEGVAGIVNEQFF. The CDR3 region has the DNA TGCAGCGTTGAAGAGGGGGTAGCGGGAATTGTGAATGAGCAGTTCTTC.

The chain has TRBV7-8 and TRBJ1-5, with TRBD1 matching 9 bases. Germline V gene lookup returns CDR1 SGHVS and CDR2 FQNEAQ. With 5 bases clipped from V and 5 bases from J, the junction kept 4 bases outside the gene matches. This CDR3 region has 14 residues. DNA for the CDR3: TGTGCCAGCAGCCCGCGGACAGGGGATCAGCCCCAGCATTTT. It translates to CASSPRTGDQPQHF. Full variable domain (remainder filled in from reference TRBV7-8 and TRBJ1-5): GAGVSQSPRYKVAKRGQDVALRCDPISGHVSLFWYQQALGQGPEFLTYFQNEAQLDKSGLPSDRFFAERPEGSVSTLKIQRTQQEDSAVYLCASSPRTGDQPQHFGDGTRLSIL.

This chain uses TRBV4-2 with TRBJ2-1; 9 bases are a match to TRBD2. The CDR3 sequence is 15 residues long. Per germline, CDR1 LGHNA and CDR2 YNFKEQ. J was trimmed by 3 bases and V by 9 bases; bases with no gene match: 9. The CDR3 DNA reads TGTGCCAGTAGTGCCGGGACTAGCCTCTACAATGAGCAGTTCTTC. Translation gives CASSAGTSLYNEQFF.

This clone turned up a few times. The gene calls are TRBV4-1 and TRBJ1-5; TRBD1 might be the D (5 bases). Trimming cost V 0 bases and J 5 bases, with 11 bases left between them. This CDR3 is 15 amino acids long. Per the germline V gene, CDR1 is MGHRA and CDR2 is YSYEKL. The CDR3 bases are TGCGCCAGCAGCCAAGAAGGTCCAGGGTATCAGCCCCAGCATTTT. It specifies CASSQEGPGYQPQHF.

This clone was counted only a few times. CDR3 amino acids: CATTPKGDRNTEAFF. For the CDR3, the DNA is TGTGCCACCACCCCGAAGGGGGATCGGAACACTGAAGCTTTCTTT. V and J are TRBV6-6 and TRBJ1-1, with D perhaps matching TRBD1 (6 bases). Germline CDR1 MNHNY, CDR2 SVGAGI (reference sequence). CDR3 length: 15 amino acids. The V and J ends lost 10 bases and 1 base respectively, with 19 bases between them.

The rearrangement links TRBV10-2 to TRBJ1-4; no clear D. Germline assignment: CDR1 WSHSY and CDR2 SAAADI. The CDR3 is 14 amino acids. Deletions cut 4 bases from V and 8 bases from J, with 14 bases between. CDR3 DNA sequence: TGCGCCAGCAGTGGGGTGCGGGTGGGCGAAAAACTGTTTTTT. Its protein product is CASSGVRVGEKLFF.

The V gene is TRBV27, the J gene TRBJ2-3; no clear D gene. V lost 4 bases, J lost 6 bases, and 11 bases lay in between. CDR3 length: 13 amino acids. Germline CDR1 reads MNHEY; CDR2 reads SMNVEV (reference sequence). This CDR3 reads CASSSPIMDTQYF. The CDR3 nucleotides are TGTGCCAGCAGTTCCCCTATTATGGATACGCAGTATTTT.

The V and J genes are TRBV7-3 and TRBJ2-7; tentative D call: TRBD2 (6 bases). The CDR3 runs to 15 residues. The germline V gene encodes CDR1 SGHTA and CDR2 FQGTGA. Trimming took off 3 bases at V and 4 bases at J, with 16 bases between the two ends. CDR3 sequence: CASSFSSAPAYEQYF. Written as DNA, the CDR3 is TGTGCCAGCAGCTTCTCTAGCGCCCCAGCGTACGAGCAGTACTTC. Full variable domain (remainder filled in from reference TRBV7-3 and TRBJ2-7): GAGVSQTPSNKVTEKGKYVELRCDPISGHTALYWYRQSLGQGPEFLIYFQGTGAADDSGLPNDRFFAVRPEGSVSTLKIQRTERGDSAVYLCASSFSSAPAYEQYFGPGTRLTVT.

This chain joins TRBV7-3 and TRBJ2-5; D remains unclear. This CDR3 comprises 13 residues. Trimming removed 1 base from V and 4 bases from J, with 7 bases in between. Looked up from germline, CDR1 is SGHTA and CDR2 is FQGTGA. The CDR3 bases are TGTGCCAGCAGCTTAAACAGAAGAGAGACCCAGTACTTC. Encoded protein: CASSLNRRETQYF.

The J gene is TRBJ2-7, the V gene TRBV10-2; a weak D match, TRBD2 (6 bases). CDR1 is WSHSY and CDR2 is SAAADI in the germline V gene. Between the trimmed V and J ends, which lost 7 bases and 2 bases, there was a span of 15 bases. The CDR3 extends over 14 amino acids. The CDR3 region has the DNA TGCGCCAGCAATTCCGGCGGGGCCACCTACGAGCAGTACTTC. It translates to CASNSGGATYEQYF.

CDR3 DNA sequence: TGTGCCAGCAGCTTAGGGCTGGCTTCCTACGAGCAGTACTTC. Protein: CASSLGLASYEQYF. The chain recombines TRBV7-2 with TRBJ2-7, with D unclear. CDR1 and CDR2 (germline): SGHTA, FQGNSA. The CDR3 runs to 14 residues. The V and J ends lost 1 base and 1 base respectively, with 8 bases between them.

V usage is TRBV29-1 and J usage is TRBJ2-2; 10 bases agree with TRBD1. The trim removed 8 bases at V and 4 bases at J, leaving 4 bases unmatched. This CDR3 is built from 13 residues. Germline V CDR1 and CDR2: SQVTM, ANQGSEA. CDR3 sequence: CSTTGGVTGELFF. DNA for the CDR3: TGCAGCACGACAGGGGGCGTCACCGGGGAGCTGTTTTTT.

J is TRBJ2-7 and V is TRBV7-6; TRBD2 agrees at 10 bases. The ends lost 0 bases at V and 4 bases at J; junction bases unmatched: 6. CDR1 SGHVS and CDR2 FNYEAQ come from the germline V gene. The CDR3 sequence is 16 residues long. In DNA, the CDR3 is TGTGCCAGCAGCTTAGCTTTTAGCGGGAGGCTTTACGAGCAGTACTTC. Translation: CASSLAFSGRLYEQYF.

V and J are TRBV7-8 and TRBJ2-3, with D perhaps TRBD1 (5 bases). Per the germline V gene, CDR1 is SGHVS and CDR2 is FQNEAQ. The CDR3 sequence is 14 residues long. Trimming removed 1 base at V and 2 bases at J, with 7 bases between. CDR3 residues: CASSLDRLTDTQYF. In nucleotides, the CDR3 is TGTGCCAGCAGCTTAGACAGGCTCACAGATACGCAGTATTTT. The complete variable domain, with remaining parts taken from reference TRBV7-8 and TRBJ2-3, reads GAGVSQSPRYKVAKRGQDVALRCDPISGHVSLFWYQQALGQGPEFLTYFQNEAQLDKSGLPSDRFFAERPEGSVSTLKIQRTQQEDSAVYLCASSLDRLTDTQYFGPGTRLTVL.

This clone was counted once. The chain carries TRBV4-2 and TRBJ2-1; D is unclear. Per the germline V gene, CDR1 is LGHNA and CDR2 is YNFKEQ. With 0 bases removed from V and 8 bases from J, the gap between germline ends came to 5 bases. The length of the CDR3 is 12 residues. CDR3 bases: TGTGCCAGCAGCCAAGATCCGGATGAGCAGTTCTTC. Translation: CASSQDPDEQFF.

In its sample, this clone was seen many times. The chain combines TRBV4-1 with TRBJ1-5; unclear D gene. Germline loops: CDR1 MGHRA, CDR2 YSYEKL. Trimming pared 7 bases from V and 1 base from J, leaving 17 bases between. CDR3 size: 16 residues. The CDR3, as DNA: TGCGCCAGCATGCGAGTCCGGGGTACAAGCAATCAGCCCCAGCATTTT. Its protein is CASMRVRGTSNQPQHF.

This clone has only a few counts. This chain uses TRBV6-5 with TRBJ2-2, with D perhaps TRBD2 (5 bases). Per the germline V gene, CDR1 is MNHEY and CDR2 is SVGAGI. CDR3 length equals 14 residues. Trimming cost V 6 bases and J 5 bases, with 13 bases left between them. The CDR3 DNA reads as TGTGCCAGCAGCCCCCGGAGAGGGACCGGGGAGCTGTTTTTT. Translating gives CASSPRRGTGELFF.

The chain uses TRBV5-1 and TRBJ1-1; 10 bases match TRBD1. V shed 1 base and J 7 bases; nucleotides not matched to a gene: 10. The germline V gene encodes CDR1 SGHRS and CDR2 YFSETQ. This CDR3 contains 16 residues. The CDR3 DNA reads as TGCGCCAGCAGCTTGAACCCGACAGGGGGCAAGATTGAAGCTTTCTTT. Translation gives CASSLNPTGGKIEAFF.

This clone was seen only once. This rearrangement joins TRBV4-1 to TRBJ1-3, with 11 bases aligning to TRBD1. With V trimmed by 0 bases and J by 0 bases, 7 bases remained unmatched. This CDR3 spans 19 amino acids. Germline V CDR1 and CDR2: MGHRA, YSYEKL. The chain's CDR3 is CASSQDEGQGAPSGNTIYF. The DNA for the CDR3 is TGCGCCAGCAGCCAAGATGAAGGACAGGGGGCTCCCTCTGGAAACACCATATATTTT.

V gene TRBV11-2 combines with J gene TRBJ2-1, with 12 bases aligning to TRBD2. Germline-derived CDR1 and CDR2 are SGHAT and FQNNGV. The CDR3 totals 18 residues. V lost 6 bases to trimming and J lost 3 bases; unmatched junction nucleotides: 12. The CDR3 is CASRGLAGNWVGYNEQFF. In DNA, the CDR3 is TGTGCCAGCAGAGGACTAGCGGGAAATTGGGTAGGCTACAATGAGCAGTTCTTC.

The chain combines TRBV28 with TRBJ2-1; 9 nucleotides line up with TRBD1. The J segment lost 4 bases and the V segment lost 6 bases, leaving 4 bases of the junction unmatched. Germline CDR1 and CDR2: MDHEN and SYDVKM. This CDR3 comprises 14 residues. CDR3 sequence: CASRPGQGYNEQFF. CDR3 bases: TGTGCCAGCAGGCCGGGACAGGGTTACAATGAGCAGTTCTTC. Using reference TRBV28 and TRBJ2-1 for the parts outside the CDR3, the full variable domain is DVKVTQSSRYLVKRTGEKVFLECVQDMDHENMFWYRQDPGLGLRLIYFSYDVKMKEKGDIPEGYSVSREKKERFSLILESASTNQTSMYLCASRPGQGYNEQFFGPGTRLTVL.